The 22 T cell receptor beta chains below were found in one sample sequenced in a study of T-cell memory formation after mild COVID-19. TCRdb recomputed calls from the 5' RACE reads with MiXCR, one row per CDR3 protein. The sample includes 400,000 to 450,000 distinct CDR3 sequences, about 20% of them seen just once. The sample was PBMCs or a T cell subset sorted from them (not recorded which). Every receptor here comes from a man between 18 and 29 years old who had mild COVID-19 (a few samples of this study predate the infection). Cell type and time point are not known.

The genes are TRBV6-1 and TRBJ2-3, with 9 bases aligning to TRBD1. This CDR3 is 18 amino acids long. Germline assignment: CDR1 MNHNS and CDR2 SASEGT. V was clipped by 6 bases and J by 2 bases; unmatched bases: 15. The CDR3 is CASRVDVNGTGITDTQYF. The CDR3 DNA follows: TGTGCCAGCAGGGTCGATGTCAACGGGACAGGGATCACAGATACGCAGTATTTT.

The table lists this clonotype with a few counts. This chain uses TRBV29-1 with TRBJ1-5; 10 nucleotides match TRBD1. Germline values: CDR1 SQVTM, CDR2 ANQGSEA. CDR3 length: 11 residues. Trimming cost V 4 bases and J 11 bases; bases outside gene matches: 2. The CDR3 reads CSVGQGATQHF. For the CDR3, the DNA is TGCAGCGTTGGACAGGGGGCAACCCAGCATTTT. The whole variable domain, remainder taken from reference TRBV29-1 and TRBJ1-5, is SAVISQKPSRDICQRGTSLTIQCQVDSQVTMMFWYRQQPGQSLTLIATANQGSEATYESGFVIDKFPISRPNLTFSTLTVSNMSPEDSSIYLCSVGQGATQHFGDGTRLSIL.

The chain has TRBV7-6 and TRBJ1-3, with 10 bases fitting TRBD1. This CDR3 contains 15 residues. The germline V gene has CDR1 SGHVS and CDR2 FNYEAQ. J was trimmed by 4 bases and V by 5 bases; bases with no gene match: 5. The CDR3 loop reads CASSHGTGAGNTIYF. Written as DNA, the CDR3 is TGTGCCAGCAGCCACGGGACAGGGGCCGGAAACACCATATATTTT.

This sequence joins TRBV7-9 and TRBJ1-2; 8 positions agree with TRBD1. CDR1 is SEHNR and CDR2 is FQNEAQ in the germline V gene (reference sequence). The CDR3 is made up of 14 amino acids. J gave up 3 bases and V 6 bases, and 6 bases lay outside the gene matches. The CDR3 sequence is CASSPTGVDYGYTF. The DNA for the CDR3 is TGTGCCAGCAGTCCGACAGGGGTGGACTATGGCTACACCTTC.

This clonotype was seen more than once but under ten times. The chain links TRBV6-6 to TRBJ1-1; D unresolved. Between the trimmed V and J ends, which lost 4 bases and 1 base, there was a span of 10 bases. CDR3 size: 14 residues. In germline, CDR1 is MNHNY, CDR2 SVGAGI (reference sequence). CDR3 bases: TGTGCCAGCAGTTCCCATGCAGGGAACACTGAAGCTTTCTTT. Translation: CASSSHAGNTEAFF.

This clonotype was recorded a few times. The chain recombines TRBV27 with TRBJ2-7; D unresolved. Trimming took off 4 bases at V and 4 bases at J, with 11 bases between the two ends. Germline CDR1 and CDR2: MNHEY and SMNVEV (reference sequence). The CDR3 is 13 residues long. The CDR3 DNA is TGTGCCAGCAGTTCAATGGACGGGTACGAGCAGTACTTC. Translating gives CASSSMDGYEQYF.

This clonotype has more than one count but fewer than ten. The chain combines TRBV7-9 with TRBJ2-1, with TRBD1 matching 8 bases. CDR1 and CDR2 from the germline V gene are SEHNR and FQNEAQ (reference sequence). Trimming cost V 4 bases and J 4 bases; bases outside gene matches: 9. The CDR3 covers 16 residues. The CDR3, as DNA: TGTGCCAGCAGCTCAACAGGGGGTCGAAGATACAATGAGCAGTTCTTC. Translated: CASSSTGGRRYNEQFF.

This chain uses TRBV20-1 with TRBJ2-3, with TRBD1 as a possible D gene (6 bases). The CDR3 contains 11 residues. CDR1 and CDR2 from the germline V gene are DFQATT and SNEGSKA (reference sequence). CDR3 residues: CGEQGPDTQYF. As DNA, the CDR3 is TGCGGGGAACAGGGCCCAGATACGCAGTATTTT.

This clonotype was seen a few times. This sequence joins TRBV5-1 and TRBJ1-2; the D gene is possibly TRBD1 (5 bases). The V end lost 0 bases, the J end lost 2 bases, and 8 bases lay between the germline ends. The length of the CDR3 is 14 residues. Germline V gene sequence: CDR1 SGHRS, CDR2 YFSETQ. CDR3 residues: CASSLVAGNYGYTF. CDR3 nucleotide sequence: TGCGCCAGCAGCTTGGTGGCAGGGAACTATGGCTACACCTTC. The complete variable domain, with remaining parts taken from reference TRBV5-1 and TRBJ1-2, reads KAGVTQTPRYLIKTRGQQVTLSCSPISGHRSVSWYQQTPGQGLQFLFEYFSETQRNKGNFPGRFSGRQFSNSRSEMNVSTLELGDSALYLCASSLVAGNYGYTFGSGTRLTVV.

This chain links TRBV29-1 with TRBJ1-1; no firm D call. The germline V and J ends were trimmed by 4 bases and 1 base, with 7 bases remaining between them. Germline CDR1 reads SQVTM; CDR2 reads ANQGSEA. The CDR3 has 12 amino acids. CDR3 sequence: CSVGAPNTEAFF. CDR3 DNA sequence: TGCAGCGTTGGGGCCCCGAACACTGAAGCTTTCTTT.

Only a few counts were recorded for this clonotype. The genes are TRBV6-5 and TRBJ2-7, with a tentative D call TRBD1 (6 bases). In germline, CDR1 is MNHEY, CDR2 SVGAGI. The CDR3 has 13 amino acids. V was clipped by 0 bases and J by 6 bases, with 9 bases between them. CDR3 sequence (DNA): TGTGCCAGCAGTTACTCGGGGGCGTCCGAGCAGTACGTC. It translates to CASSYSGASEQYV.

This clonotype was recorded a few times. V usage is TRBV6-2 or TRBV6-3 and J usage is TRBJ2-7, with D maybe TRBD2 (6 bases). Looked up from germline, CDR1 is MNHEY and CDR2 is SVGEGT. Between the trimmed V and J ends, which lost 2 bases and 7 bases, there was a span of 15 bases. The CDR3 sequence is 14 residues long. The chain's CDR3 is CASSYVAVEGEQYF. The CDR3 region has the DNA TGTGCCAGCAGTTACGTCGCTGTGGAGGGAGAGCAGTACTTC.

This clonotype was seen a handful of times. The gene calls are TRBV5-1 and TRBJ1-5; no clear D. The CDR3 totals 15 residues. In germline, CDR1 is SGHRS, CDR2 YFSETQ. V lost 1 base to trimming and J lost 3 bases, with 11 bases between them. As DNA, the CDR3 is TGCGCCAGCAGCTTGAATCCAGAAAACAATCAGCCCCAGCATTTT. Amino acids: CASSLNPENNQPQHF.

In this sample, this clonotype turned up a few times. The V and J genes are TRBV7-2 and TRBJ1-1; D is ambiguous. The CDR3 is made up of 13 amino acids. Germline V gives CDR1 SGHTA, CDR2 FQGNSA. V gave up 5 bases and J gave up 2 bases, with 9 bases separating them. CDR3 region: CASSDGINTEAFF. For the CDR3, the DNA is TGTGCCAGCAGCGACGGAATTAACACTGAAGCTTTCTTT.

This clonotype was seen more than once but under ten times. This chain joins TRBV7-2 and TRBJ1-1; 7 bases line up with TRBD1. J gave up 1 base and V 4 bases, and 6 bases lay outside the gene matches. This CDR3 is 15 amino acids long. Germline CDR1 reads SGHTA; CDR2 reads FQGNSA. In DNA form, the CDR3 reads TGTGCCAGCAGCTCCACAGGGGCTTCGAACACTGAAGCTTTCTTT. Translation gives CASSSTGASNTEAFF.

This clonotype has ten or more counts. The chain recombines TRBV4-2 with TRBJ2-3; TRBD2 agrees at 8 bases. The V gene's germline CDR1 is LGHNA and CDR2 YNFKEQ. V trimming: 0 bases; J trimming: 6 bases; junction bases outside the gene matches: 2. This CDR3 has 14 residues. The CDR3 DNA reads TGTGCCAGCAGCCAAGATCGGGGGGGTGATACGCAGTATTTT. Translation gives CASSQDRGGDTQYF.

This clonotype came up a few times. CDR3 protein: CASRREGPLHF. CDR3 nucleotides: TGCGCCAGCAGAAGGGAGGGGCCCCTCCACTTT. The chain employs TRBV5-1 and TRBJ1-6, with a weak D call TRBD1 (5 bases). CDR1 is SGHRS and CDR2 is YFSETQ in the germline V gene. Trimming stripped 5 bases from V and 13 bases from J, with 10 bases between. This CDR3 comprises 11 residues.

This clonotype was observed a handful of times. The chain employs TRBV7-3 and TRBJ2-3, with TRBD2 as a possible D gene (6 bases). The CDR3 loop spans 16 amino acids. Germline loops: CDR1 SGHTA, CDR2 FQGTGA. V was trimmed by 5 bases and J by 1 base, leaving 16 bases between them. This chain's CDR3 is CASSAIAGGGTDTQYF. The CDR3 nucleotides read TGTGCCAGCAGCGCCATTGCTGGCGGGGGCACAGATACGCAGTATTTT.

This chain connects TRBV7-8 to TRBJ1-5, with no clear D. Trimming shortened V by 5 bases and J by 7 bases, and 12 bases separated the two germline ends. Germline assignment: CDR1 SGHVS and CDR2 FQNEAQ. The CDR3 runs to 13 residues. The CDR3 DNA is TGTGCCAGCAGCCCGTACGATTTCCAGCCCCAGCATTTT. Amino acid sequence: CASSPYDFQPQHF.

The rearrangement uses TRBV4-2 and TRBJ2-5; D is unresolved. Trimming took 0 bases from V and 6 from J, leaving 11 bases between them. CDR3 size: 14 residues. Germline-derived CDR1 and CDR2 are LGHNA and YNFKEQ. The CDR3 here is CASSQDLVTQTQYF. The CDR3 nucleotides read TGTGCCAGCAGCCAAGACCTGGTCACACAGACCCAGTACTTC.

This clonotype has ten or more counts. This chain joins TRBV7-8 and TRBJ2-1; perhaps TRBD2 as D (5 bases). The germline V and J ends were trimmed by 5 bases and 0 bases, with 17 bases remaining between them. This CDR3 is built from 17 residues. Per germline, CDR1 SGHVS and CDR2 FQNEAQ. As DNA, the CDR3 is TGTGCCAGCAGCCCCCGTGGAGCGGATAGCTCCTACAATGAGCAGTTCTTC. It translates to CASSPRGADSSYNEQFF.

The rearrangement links TRBV29-1 to TRBJ1-5; 8 bases align to TRBD1. There are 12 residues in the CDR3. Germline assignment: CDR1 SQVTM and CDR2 ANQGSEA. V gave up 3 bases and J gave up 5 bases; unmatched junction bases: 0. CDR3 DNA: TGCAGCGTTGACAGGGGGCATCAGCCCCAGCATTTT. It encodes CSVDRGHQPQHF.